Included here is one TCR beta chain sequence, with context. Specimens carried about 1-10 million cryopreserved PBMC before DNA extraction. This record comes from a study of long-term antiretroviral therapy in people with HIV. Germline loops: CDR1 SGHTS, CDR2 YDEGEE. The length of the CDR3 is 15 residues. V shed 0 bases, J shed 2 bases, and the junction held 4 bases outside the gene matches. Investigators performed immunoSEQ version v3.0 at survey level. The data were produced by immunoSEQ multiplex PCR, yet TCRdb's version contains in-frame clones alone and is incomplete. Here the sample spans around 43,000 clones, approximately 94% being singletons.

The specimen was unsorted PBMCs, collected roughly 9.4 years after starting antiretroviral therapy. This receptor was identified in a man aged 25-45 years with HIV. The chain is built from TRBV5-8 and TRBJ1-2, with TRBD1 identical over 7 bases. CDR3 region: CASSLAGTENYGYTF. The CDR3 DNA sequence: TGTGCCAGCAGCTTGGCTGGGACAGAAAACTATGGCTACACCTTC.